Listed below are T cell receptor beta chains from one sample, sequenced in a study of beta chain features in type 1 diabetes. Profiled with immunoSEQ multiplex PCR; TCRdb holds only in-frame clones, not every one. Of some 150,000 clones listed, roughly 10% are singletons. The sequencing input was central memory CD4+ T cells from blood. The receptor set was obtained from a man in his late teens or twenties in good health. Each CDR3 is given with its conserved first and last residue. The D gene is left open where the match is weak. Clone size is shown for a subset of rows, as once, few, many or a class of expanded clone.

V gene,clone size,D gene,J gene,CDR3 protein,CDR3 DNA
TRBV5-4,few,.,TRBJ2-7,CASSLVISGEQYF,TGTGCCAGCAGCTTGGTCATATCGGGCGAGCAGTACTTC
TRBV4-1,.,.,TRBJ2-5,CASSKNGETQYF,TGCGCCAGCAGCAAGAATGGGGAGACCCAGTACTTC
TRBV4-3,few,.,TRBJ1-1,CASSQTPGVWGNTEAFF,TGCGCCAGCAGCCAAACCCCAGGGGTTTGGGGTAACACTGAAGCTTTCTTT
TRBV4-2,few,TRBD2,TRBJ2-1,CASSQEGTSYNEQFF,TGTGCCAGCAGCCAAGAAGGGACTAGCTACAATGAGCAGTTCTTC
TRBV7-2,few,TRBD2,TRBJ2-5,CASSPLPGTSGRTPYF,TGTGCCAGCAGCCCCCTTCCCGGGACTAGCGGGAGGACCCCGTACTTC
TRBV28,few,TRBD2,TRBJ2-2,CASSLLSGVRTGELFF,TGTGCCAGCAGTTTGCTTAGCGGGGTGAGGACCGGGGAGCTGTTTTTT
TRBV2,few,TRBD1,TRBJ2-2,CASGDPGQGSGELFF,TGTGCCAGCGGAGACCCGGGACAGGGGTCCGGGGAGCTGTTTTTT
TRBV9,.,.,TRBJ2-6,CASSPVFGFSGANVLTF,TGTGCCAGCAGCCCGGTATTCGGCTTCTCTGGGGCCAACGTCCTGACTTTC
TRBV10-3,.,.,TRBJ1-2,CAISGQTNYGYTF,TGTGCCATCAGTGGGCAGACTAACTATGGCTACACCTTC
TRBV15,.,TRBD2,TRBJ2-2,CATSSLSGRLGELFF,TGTGCCACCAGCAGTCTCAGCGGGAGACTCGGGGAGCTGTTTTTT
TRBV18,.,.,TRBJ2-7,CASSRRGRISYEQYF,TGTGCCAGCTCACGCAGGGGAAGGATCTCCTACGAGCAGTACTTC
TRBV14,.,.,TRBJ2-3,CASSQGSRRGPTDTQYF,TGTGCCAGCAGCCAAGGGTCGCGGAGGGGCCCCACAGATACGCAGTATTTT
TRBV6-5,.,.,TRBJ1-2,CASRSPGGNYGYTF,TGTGCCAGTAGAAGTCCCGGAGGAAACTATGGCTACACCTTC
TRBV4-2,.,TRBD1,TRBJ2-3,CASSQGGQGDDTQYF,TGTGCCAGCAGCCAAGGGGGACAGGGCGACGATACGCAGTATTTT
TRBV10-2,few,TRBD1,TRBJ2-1,CALQGRQGYNEQFF,TGCGCCTTACAGGGGCGGCAGGGGTACAATGAGCAGTTCTTC
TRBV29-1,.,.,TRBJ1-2,CSVLGGYTF,TGCAGCGTTCTCGGGGGCTACACCTTC
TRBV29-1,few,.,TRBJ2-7,CSVDLGSYEQYF,TGCAGCGTTGATTTGGGTTCCTACGAGCAGTACTTC
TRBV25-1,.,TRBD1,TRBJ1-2,CASSVMGQNANYGYTF,TGTGCCAGCAGTGTCATGGGACAGAATGCTAACTATGGCTACACCTTC
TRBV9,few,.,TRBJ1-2,CASSVAGSGRGYTF,TGTGCCAGCAGCGTAGCTGGCTCAGGGAGGGGCTACACCTTC
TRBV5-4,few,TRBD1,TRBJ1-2,CASSLGTAPNYGYTF,TGTGCCAGCAGCTTAGGGACAGCCCCTAACTATGGCTACACCTTC
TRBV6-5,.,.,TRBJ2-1,CASGGRERSYNEQFF,TGTGCCAGTGGGGGGCGGGAACGATCCTACAATGAGCAGTTCTTC
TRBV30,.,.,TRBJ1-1,CAWSAQGNTEAFF,TGTGCCTGGAGTGCCCAGGGGAACACTGAAGCTTTCTTT
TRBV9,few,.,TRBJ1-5,CASSARGNSNQPQHF,TGTGCCAGCAGCGCCAGAGGAAATAGCAATCAGCCCCAGCATTTT
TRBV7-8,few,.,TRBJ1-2,CASSLRGNQPYGYTF,TGTGCCAGCAGCTTAAGGGGCAACCAACCCTATGGCTACACCTTC
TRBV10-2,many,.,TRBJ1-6,CASRQDSPLHF,TGCGCCAGCAGACAGGATTCACCCCTCCACTTT
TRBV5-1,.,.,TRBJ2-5,CASSLARVGETQYF,TGCGCCAGCAGCTTGGCCCGGGTAGGAGAGACCCAGTACTTC
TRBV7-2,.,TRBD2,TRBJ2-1,CASSSRGLAGNEQFF,TGTGCCAGCAGCTCCAGAGGACTAGCGGGCAATGAGCAGTTCTTC
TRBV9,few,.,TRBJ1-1,CASSAGPNTEAFF,TGTGCCAGCAGCGCCGGGCCGAACACTGAAGCTTTCTTT
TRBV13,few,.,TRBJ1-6,CASSFYLGQHNSPLHF,TGTGCCAGCAGCTTTTACTTAGGCCAGCATAATTCACCCCTCCACTTT
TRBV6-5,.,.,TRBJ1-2,CASSYSYSVASGYTF,TGTGCCAGCAGTTACTCGTATTCGGTGGCTTCCGGCTACACCTTC
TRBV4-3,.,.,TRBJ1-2,CASSQGQPYGYTF,TGCGCCAGCAGCCAAGGCCAGCCCTATGGCTACACCTTC
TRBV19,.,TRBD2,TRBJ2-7,CASRLGRTSGYEQYF,TGTGCCAGTAGGCTTGGACGGACTAGCGGCTACGAGCAGTACTTC
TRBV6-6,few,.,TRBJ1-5,CASSDPGQPQHF,TGTGCCAGCAGTGACCCTGGGCAGCCCCAGCATTTT
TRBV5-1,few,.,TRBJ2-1,CASSLDPVPREEQFF,TGCGCCAGCAGCTTGGATCCTGTCCCTCGGGAGGAGCAGTTCTTC
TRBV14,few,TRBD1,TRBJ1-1,CASSRWDRGAEAFF,TGTGCCAGCAGCCGCTGGGACAGAGGCGCTGAAGCTTTCTTT
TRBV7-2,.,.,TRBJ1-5,CASSAGLRQPQHF,TGTGCCAGCAGCGCGGGACTTCGACAGCCCCAGCATTTT
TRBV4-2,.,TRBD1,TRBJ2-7,CASKGAGDSYEQYF,TGTGCCAGCAAGGGGGCAGGGGATTCCTACGAGCAGTACTTC
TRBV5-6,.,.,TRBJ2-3,CASSLTASTDTQYF,TGTGCCAGCAGCTTGACGGCTAGCACAGATACGCAGTATTTT
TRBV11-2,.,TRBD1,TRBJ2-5,CASSRDRGTQYF,TGTGCCAGCAGCCGGGACAGAGGGACCCAGTACTTC
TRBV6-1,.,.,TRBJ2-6,CASSAQGAGANVLTF,TGTGCCAGCAGTGCCCAAGGGGCTGGGGCCAACGTCCTGACTTTC
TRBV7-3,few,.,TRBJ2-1,CASGPPYNEQFF,TGTGCCAGCGGGCCCCCCTACAATGAGCAGTTCTTC
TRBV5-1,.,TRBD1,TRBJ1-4,CASSLTGGEKLFF,TGCGCCAGCAGCTTAACAGGGGGTGAAAAACTGTTTTTT
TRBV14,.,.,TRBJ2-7,CASSKLQGPTDEQYF,TGTGCCAGCAGCAAGCTGCAGGGTCCCACTGACGAGCAGTACTTC